A single sample gave rise to the 29 T cell receptor beta chains below, sequenced in a study of blood T cell repertoires in COVID-19. The protocol was immunoSEQ multiplex PCR, while the TCRdb copy is restricted to in-frame clones and leaves out a portion. The data hold some 97,000 clones, with 90% observed a single time. The source material was peripheral blood. The receptors originated from a man aged 55 to 69 with acute or convalescent COVID-19.

This chain connects TRBV6-5 to TRBJ1-5, with D possibly being TRBD1 (5 bases). The CDR3 extends over 15 amino acids. Trimming shortened V by 6 bases and J by 0 bases, and 12 bases separated the two germline ends. Germline-derived CDR1 and CDR2 are MNHEY and SVGAGI. CDR3 DNA sequence: TGTGCCAGCAGCCGAGACAGCTCTAGCAATCAGCCCCAGCATTTT. Translating it yields CASSRDSSSNQPQHF.

The chain employs TRBV19 and TRBJ2-1; 9 nucleotides agree with TRBD2. J lost 8 bases, V lost 5 bases, and 10 bases had no gene match. The CDR3 consists of 15 residues. In germline, CDR1 is LNHDA, CDR2 SQIVND (reference sequence). CDR3 nucleotides: TGTGCCAGTAGTTTGGGTAGCGGGGGCATCTATGAGCAGTTCTTC. Translating it yields CASSLGSGGIYEQFF.

The V gene is TRBV12-3 or TRBV12-4, the J gene TRBJ1-1; 8 nucleotides align to TRBD1. CDR3 length: 13 amino acids. The V segment lost 6 bases and the J segment 6 bases; nucleotides outside the gene matches: 6. CDR3 DNA: TGTGCCAGCAGGGGGGGACAGGAGCCTGAAGCTTTCTTT. It translates to CASRGGQEPEAFF.

The chain is built from TRBV20-1 and TRBJ1-2; D gene ambiguous. CDR1 and CDR2 (germline): DFQATT, SNEGSKA (reference sequence). V dropped 5 bases and J dropped 6 bases, with 10 bases sitting between them. This CDR3 spans 11 amino acids. The chain's CDR3 is CSAGGKNGYTF. DNA of the CDR3: TGCAGTGCTGGCGGGAAGAATGGCTACACCTTC.

V and J are TRBV7-9 and TRBJ1-4, with D possibly matching TRBD1 (5 bases). This CDR3 has 15 residues. Germline CDR1 reads SEHNR; CDR2 reads FQNEAQ (reference sequence). The V and J ends lost 8 bases and 7 bases respectively, with 20 bases between them. The CDR3 sequence: CASGLLEGTGEKLFF. DNA of the CDR3: TGTGCCAGCGGCCTGCTCGAGGGGACTGGTGAAAAACTGTTTTTT.

This clone came up a few times. This rearrangement joins TRBV7-9 to TRBJ2-3; D unclear. The length of the CDR3 is 18 residues. V lost 7 bases and J lost 0, with 23 bases in between. Germline V gene sequence: CDR1 SEHNR, CDR2 FQNEAQ (reference sequence). The CDR3 region is CASIPDSYPSFSTDTQYF. CDR3 DNA sequence: TGTGCCAGCATCCCAGACTCCTACCCTTCCTTTAGCACAGATACGCAGTATTTT.

This chain uses TRBV27 with TRBJ1-1; maybe TRBD1 (5 bases). Germline V CDR1 and CDR2: MNHEY, SMNVEV (reference sequence). This CDR3 spans 14 amino acids. V lost 9 bases to trimming and J lost 4 bases, with 18 bases between them. CDR3 sequence (DNA): TGTGCCAGTTCAATTCAGGGTTATGGCACTGAAGCTTTCTTT. Translating it yields CASSIQGYGTEAFF.

V and J are TRBV19 and TRBJ1-1; 8 nucleotides match TRBD1. The germline V gene encodes CDR1 LNHDA and CDR2 SQIVND (reference sequence). This CDR3 spans 14 amino acids. The V and J ends lost 4 bases and 3 bases, in that order; junction bases with no gene match: 4. In DNA, the CDR3 is TGTGCCAGTAGTACCAGGGGGCAGGACACTGAAGCTTTCTTT. Residues: CASSTRGQDTEAFF.

The V call is TRBV10-2, the J call TRBJ2-3, with 8 bases aligning to TRBD2. Germline-derived CDR1 and CDR2 are WSHSY and SAAADI. The V segment lost 8 bases and the J segment 6 bases; nucleotides outside the gene matches: 7. The CDR3 sequence is 13 residues long. The CDR3 region has the DNA TGCGCCAGCGGGGGCCCTAGCGGGGATACGCAGTATTTT. Translated, it gives CASGGPSGDTQYF.

The CDR3 DNA sequence: TGTGCCAGCAGCTTGGGACAGCCGAACACTGAAGCTTTCTTT. Encoded protein: CASSLGQPNTEAFF. This chain connects TRBV5-6 to TRBJ1-1, with D possibly matching TRBD1 (5 bases). CDR1 SGHDT and CDR2 YYEEEE come from the germline V gene. Trimming pared 0 bases from V and 1 base from J, leaving 7 bases between. CDR3 length: 14 amino acids.

The gene calls are TRBV30 and TRBJ1-2, with a weak D call TRBD1 (6 bases). Trimming stripped 4 bases from V and 3 bases from J, with 9 bases between. This CDR3 region has 12 residues. Germline CDR1 is GTSNPN and CDR2 is SVGIG (reference sequence). CDR3 bases: TGTGCCTGGAACAGGGCCTACTATGGCTACACCTTC. Its translation is CAWNRAYYGYTF.

V is TRBV5-4 and J is TRBJ1-2; the D gene is possibly TRBD1 (5 bases). Germline CDR1 SGHNT, CDR2 YYREEE (reference sequence). Deletions cut 3 bases from V and 7 bases from J, with 19 bases between. The CDR3 covers 15 residues. CDR3 sequence reads: CASSSPVQGRGGYTF. The CDR3 DNA sequence: TGTGCCAGCAGCTCCCCGGTTCAGGGTAGGGGTGGCTACACCTTC.

The CDR3 sequence is CASTNRDSPYTF. The CDR3 nucleotides read TGTGCCAGCACCAACAGGGACAGTCCCTACACCTTC. The chain couples TRBV3-1 (or the pseudogene TRBV3-2) to TRBJ1-2; 7 bases are shared with TRBD1. This CDR3 has 12 amino acids. Germline CDR1 is LGHDT and CDR2 is YNNKEL (reference sequence). V was clipped by 7 bases and J by 10 bases; unmatched bases: 9.

This chain connects TRBV7-2 to TRBJ1-1; TRBD1 agrees at 7 bases. Germline loops: CDR1 SGHTA, CDR2 FQGNSA. J lost 0 bases, V lost 5 bases, and 6 bases had no gene match. The CDR3 spans 15 residues. The CDR3, as DNA: TGTGCCAGCAGCAGACAGACAGGGCTGAACACTGAAGCTTTCTTT. Encoded protein: CASSRQTGLNTEAFF.

The genes are TRBV5-1 and TRBJ1-1; 11 bases map to TRBD1. This CDR3 is built from 13 residues. The J segment lost 7 bases and the V segment lost 4 bases, leaving 3 bases of the junction unmatched. CDR1 and CDR2 (germline): SGHRS, YFSETQ. The CDR3 region has the DNA TGCGCCAGCAGCCCGGACAGGGGGCTTGAAGCTTTCTTT. This sequence encodes CASSPDRGLEAFF.

This chain joins TRBV6-5 and TRBJ2-3; 7 bases match TRBD2. The CDR3 spans 14 residues. Trimming at V came to 0 bases and at J to 7 bases, leaving 4 bases not matched to a gene. Per germline, CDR1 MNHEY and CDR2 SVGAGI. CDR3 amino acids: CASSYSRLANTQYF. The CDR3 nucleotides read TGTGCCAGCAGTTACTCCCGACTAGCAAATACGCAGTATTTT.

This rearrangement joins TRBV5-1 to TRBJ1-1, with D possibly matching TRBD1 (5 bases). CDR3 size: 15 residues. In germline, CDR1 is SGHRS, CDR2 YFSETQ. Trimming removed 4 bases at V and 3 bases at J, with 16 bases between. CDR3: CASSVDSWGDTEAFF. CDR3 nucleotides: TGCGCCAGCAGCGTCGACAGCTGGGGGGACACTGAAGCTTTCTTT. The full variable domain, with the rest looked up from reference TRBV5-1 and TRBJ1-1, is KAGVTQTPRYLIKTRGQQVTLSCSPISGHRSVSWYQQTPGQGLQFLFEYFSETQRNKGNFPGRFSGRQFSNSRSEMNVSTLELGDSALYLCASSVDSWGDTEAFFGQGTRLTVV.

V is TRBV19 and J is TRBJ1-2; D unclear. The CDR3 runs 12 residues. V lost 6 bases and J 8 bases, leaving 13 bases between the germline ends. CDR1 and CDR2 from the germline V gene are LNHDA and SQIVND (reference sequence). CDR3 loop: CASSTSFGGYTF. Written as DNA, the CDR3 is TGTGCCAGTAGCACATCCTTCGGGGGCTACACCTTC.

This chain joins TRBV19 and TRBJ2-2; 9 positions match TRBD1. Germline loops: CDR1 LNHDA, CDR2 SQIVND (reference sequence). The ends lost 6 bases at V and 4 bases at J; junction bases unmatched: 3. The CDR3 runs 14 residues. The CDR3 here is CASRWTGATGELFF. CDR3 bases: TGTGCCAGTAGGTGGACAGGGGCCACCGGGGAGCTGTTTTTT.

V usage is TRBV5-5 and J usage is TRBJ1-2; D is uncertain. The CDR3 consists of 16 residues. Looked up from germline, CDR1 is SGHKS and CDR2 is YYEKEE (reference sequence). V was shortened by 4 bases and J by 0 bases, with 16 bases between the two germline ends. The CDR3 loop is CASSQLGFPANYGYTF. The CDR3 DNA sequence: TGTGCCAGCAGCCAACTCGGGTTCCCAGCTAACTATGGCTACACCTTC.

Written as DNA, the CDR3 is TGTGCCACCAGTGATTCACAAAGGGGGCTGTTTTTT. Translation: CATSDSQRGLFF. The V and J genes are TRBV24-1 and TRBJ2-2; TRBD1 might be the D (5 bases). With 2 bases removed from V and 13 bases from J, the gap between germline ends came to 10 bases. Germline lookup yields CDR1 KGHDR and CDR2 SFDVKD. CDR3 size: 12 residues.

The chain couples TRBV27 to TRBJ1-6; D is uncertain. V was trimmed by 6 bases and J by 10 bases, leaving 25 bases between them. The CDR3 is 17 residues long. Germline CDR1 is MNHEY and CDR2 is SMNVEV (reference sequence). In nucleotides, the CDR3 is TGTGCCAGCAGCTCTGATGCTCGAGGGTACCCCCCCTCACCCCTCCACTTT. Its protein product is CASSSDARGYPPSPLHF.

The chain recombines TRBV21-1 with TRBJ1-4. TRBV21-1 constitutes a pseudogene. This CDR3 is built from 18 residues. The CDR3 nucleotides read TGTGCCAGCAGCAAAGGGAGAGGGCAGCTTGCAACTAATGAAAAACTGTTTTTT. As protein: CASSKGRGQLATNEKLFF.

J is TRBJ1-1 and V is TRBV4-1, with D perhaps matching TRBD1 (6 bases). Trimming removed 3 bases at V and 7 bases at J, with 15 bases between. This CDR3 has 14 residues. Germline V gene sequence: CDR1 MGHRA, CDR2 YSYEKL. The CDR3 sequence: CASSQRTGRGEAFF. CDR3 bases: TGCGCCAGCAGCCAGAGAACAGGGAGGGGTGAAGCTTTCTTT.

The V call is TRBV7-2, the J call TRBJ1-1; D might be TRBD1 (6 bases). The germline V gene has CDR1 SGHTA and CDR2 FQGNSA. This CDR3 has 15 residues. V dropped 4 bases and J dropped 3 bases, with 15 bases sitting between them. CDR3 in amino acids: CASSSQGWVYTEAFF. The CDR3 coding sequence is TGTGCCAGCAGCTCGCAGGGGTGGGTGTACACTGAAGCTTTCTTT.

The chain combines TRBV3-1 (or the pseudogene TRBV3-2) with TRBJ2-1, with 8 bases identical to TRBD2. Germline V gives CDR1 LGHDT, CDR2 YNNKEL (reference sequence). The CDR3 has 15 amino acids. With 4 bases clipped from V and 0 bases from J, the junction kept 2 bases outside the gene matches. The CDR3: CASSLGTSSYNEQFF. The CDR3 DNA is TGTGCCAGCAGCCTTGGGACTAGCTCCTACAATGAGCAGTTCTTC.

This chain joins TRBV29-1 and TRBJ1-1, with D tentatively TRBD1 (6 bases). Germline CDR1 and CDR2: SQVTM and ANQGSEA. With 6 bases removed from V and 6 bases from J, the gap between germline ends came to 20 bases. The CDR3 runs to 14 residues. CDR3 coding DNA: TGCAGCGTAGCCTTCGGGACAATCGAGGCTGAAGCTTTCTTT. Its translation is CSVAFGTIEAEAFF. Full variable domain (missing parts from reference TRBV29-1 and TRBJ1-1): SAVISQKPSRDICQRGTSLTIQCQVDSQVTMMFWYRQQPGQSLTLIATANQGSEATYESGFVIDKFPISRPNLTFSTLTVSNMSPEDSSIYLCSVAFGTIEAEAFFGQGTRLTVV.

The rearrangement links TRBV5-1 to TRBJ1-2; 9 nucleotides line up with TRBD1. Germline CDR1 and CDR2: SGHRS and YFSETQ. The CDR3 extends over 14 amino acids. V was pared by 4 bases and J by 6 bases, with 7 bases of the junction left unmatched. DNA for the CDR3: TGCGCCAGCAGCACCCGACAGGGGGAGGATGGCTACACCTTC. Its translation: CASSTRQGEDGYTF.

J is TRBJ2-1 and V is TRBV19, with D uncertain. Trimming shortened V by 0 bases and J by 2 bases, and 17 bases separated the two germline ends. Germline assignment: CDR1 LNHDA and CDR2 SQIVND (reference sequence). The CDR3 is made up of 18 amino acids. The CDR3 region has the DNA TGTGCCAGTAGTATAGACGGCGGCGGCGGAGCCCCCTACAATGAGCAGTTCTTC. Translating it yields CASSIDGGGGAPYNEQFF.